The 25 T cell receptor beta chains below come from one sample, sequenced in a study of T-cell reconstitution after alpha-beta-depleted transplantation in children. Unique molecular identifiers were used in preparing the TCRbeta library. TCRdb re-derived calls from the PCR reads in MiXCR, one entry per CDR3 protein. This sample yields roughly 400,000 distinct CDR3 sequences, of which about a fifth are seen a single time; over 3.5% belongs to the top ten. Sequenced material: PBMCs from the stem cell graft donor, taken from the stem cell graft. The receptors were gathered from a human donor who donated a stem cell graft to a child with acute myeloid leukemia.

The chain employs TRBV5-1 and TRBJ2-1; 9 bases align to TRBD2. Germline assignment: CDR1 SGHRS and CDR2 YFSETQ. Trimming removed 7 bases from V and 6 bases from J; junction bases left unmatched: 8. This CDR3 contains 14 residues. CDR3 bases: TGCGCCAGCGACTGGGTTAGCGGGAGCAATGAGCAGTTCTTC. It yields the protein CASDWVSGSNEQFF.

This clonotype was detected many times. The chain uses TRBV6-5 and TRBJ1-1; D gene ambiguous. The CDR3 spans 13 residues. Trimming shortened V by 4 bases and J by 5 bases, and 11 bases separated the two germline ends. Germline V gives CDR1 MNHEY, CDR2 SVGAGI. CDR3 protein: CASSLGPGTEAFF. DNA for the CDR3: TGTGCCAGCAGTTTGGGTCCCGGAACTGAAGCTTTCTTT.

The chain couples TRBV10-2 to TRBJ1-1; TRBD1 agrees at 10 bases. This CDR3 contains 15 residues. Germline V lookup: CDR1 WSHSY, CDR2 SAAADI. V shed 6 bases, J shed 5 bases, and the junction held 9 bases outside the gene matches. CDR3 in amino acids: CASRHNRDRGTEAFF. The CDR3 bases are TGCGCCAGCAGACATAACCGGGACAGGGGAACTGAAGCTTTCTTT.

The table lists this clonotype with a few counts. Written as DNA, the CDR3 is TGCAGCGGGAAGGGGGCCTACAATGAGCAGTTCTTC. Translation: CSGKGAYNEQFF. The gene calls are TRBV29-1 and TRBJ2-1; TRBD1 is a possible D gene (6 bases). The CDR3 consists of 12 residues. The V and J ends lost 7 bases and 2 bases respectively, with 9 bases between them. The germline CDR1 and CDR2 sequences are SQVTM and ANQGSEA.

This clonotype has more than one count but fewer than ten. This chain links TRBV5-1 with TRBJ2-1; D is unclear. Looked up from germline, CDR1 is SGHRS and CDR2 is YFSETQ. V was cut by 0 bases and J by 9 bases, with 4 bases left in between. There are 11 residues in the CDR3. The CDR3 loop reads CASSLVREQFF. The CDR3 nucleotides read TGCGCCAGCAGCTTGGTTCGTGAGCAGTTCTTC.

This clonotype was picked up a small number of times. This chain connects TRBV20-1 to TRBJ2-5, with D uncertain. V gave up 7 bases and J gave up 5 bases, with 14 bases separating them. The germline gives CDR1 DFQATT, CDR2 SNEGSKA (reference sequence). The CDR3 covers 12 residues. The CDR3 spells CSVARLRETQYF. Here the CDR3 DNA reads TGCAGTGTCGCACGTTTAAGGGAGACCCAGTACTTC.

The CDR3 sequence is CASSGRDIYNEQFF. CDR3 nucleotide sequence: TGTGCCAGCAGCGGACGGGACATCTACAATGAGCAGTTCTTC. The rearrangement uses TRBV9 and TRBJ2-1, with D perhaps TRBD1 (6 bases). CDR1 is SGDLS, CDR2 YYNGEE, per germline. The CDR3 covers 14 residues. V was cut by 3 bases and J by 3 bases, with 10 bases left in between.

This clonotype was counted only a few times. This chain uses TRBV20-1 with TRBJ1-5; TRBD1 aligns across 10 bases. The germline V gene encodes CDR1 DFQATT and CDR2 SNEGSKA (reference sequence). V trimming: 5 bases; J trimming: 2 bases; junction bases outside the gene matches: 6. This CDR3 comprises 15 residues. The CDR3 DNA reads TGCAGTGCTGGATCGGGGACAGGGGGCAATCAGCCCCAGCATTTT. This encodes CSAGSGTGGNQPQHF.

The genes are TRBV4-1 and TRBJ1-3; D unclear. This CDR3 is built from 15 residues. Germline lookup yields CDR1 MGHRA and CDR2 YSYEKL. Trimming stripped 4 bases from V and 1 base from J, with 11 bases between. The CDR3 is CASSRIRGSGNTIYF. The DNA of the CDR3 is TGCGCCAGCAGCCGTATCCGGGGTTCTGGAAACACCATATATTTT.

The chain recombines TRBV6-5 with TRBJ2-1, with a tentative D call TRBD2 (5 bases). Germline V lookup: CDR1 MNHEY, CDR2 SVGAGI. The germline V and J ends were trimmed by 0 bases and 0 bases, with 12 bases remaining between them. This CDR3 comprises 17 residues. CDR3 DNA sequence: TGTGCCAGCAGTTACTCTAGCGCCCGGAGCTCCTACAATGAGCAGTTCTTC. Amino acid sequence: CASSYSSARSSYNEQFF.

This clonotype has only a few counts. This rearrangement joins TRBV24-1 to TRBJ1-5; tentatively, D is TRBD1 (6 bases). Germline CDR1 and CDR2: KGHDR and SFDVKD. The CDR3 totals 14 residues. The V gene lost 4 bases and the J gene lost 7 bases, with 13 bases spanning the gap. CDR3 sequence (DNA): TGTGCCACCAGTGACCTGAGGACAGAACAGCCCCAGCATTTT. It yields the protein CATSDLRTEQPQHF.

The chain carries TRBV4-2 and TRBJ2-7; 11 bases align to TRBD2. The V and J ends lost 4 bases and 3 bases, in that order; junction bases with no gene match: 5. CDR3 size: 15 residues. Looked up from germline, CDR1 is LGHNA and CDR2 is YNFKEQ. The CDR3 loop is CASSPSGLADYEQYF. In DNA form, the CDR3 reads TGTGCCAGCAGCCCCTCGGGACTAGCGGACTACGAGCAGTACTTC.

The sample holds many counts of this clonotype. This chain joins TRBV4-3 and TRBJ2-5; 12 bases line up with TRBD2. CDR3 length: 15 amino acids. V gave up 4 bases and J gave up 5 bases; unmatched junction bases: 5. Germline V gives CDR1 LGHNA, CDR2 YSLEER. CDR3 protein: CASSLRLAGDETQYF. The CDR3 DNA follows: TGCGCCAGCAGCCTTCGACTAGCGGGAGATGAGACCCAGTACTTC.

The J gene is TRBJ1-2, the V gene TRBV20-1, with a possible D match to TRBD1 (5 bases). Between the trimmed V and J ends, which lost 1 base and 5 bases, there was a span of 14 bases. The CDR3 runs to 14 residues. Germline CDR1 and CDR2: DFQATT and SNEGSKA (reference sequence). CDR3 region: CSARAGRVLYGYTF. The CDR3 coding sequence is TGCAGTGCTAGAGCAGGCAGGGTGCTGTATGGCTACACCTTC.

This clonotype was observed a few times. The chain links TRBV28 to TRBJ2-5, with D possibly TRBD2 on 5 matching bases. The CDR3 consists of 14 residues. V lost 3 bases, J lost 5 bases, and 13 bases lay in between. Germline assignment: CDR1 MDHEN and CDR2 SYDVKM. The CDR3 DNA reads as TGTGCCAGCAGTTTCTGGGAGAGCAAGGAGACCCAGTACTTC. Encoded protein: CASSFWESKETQYF.

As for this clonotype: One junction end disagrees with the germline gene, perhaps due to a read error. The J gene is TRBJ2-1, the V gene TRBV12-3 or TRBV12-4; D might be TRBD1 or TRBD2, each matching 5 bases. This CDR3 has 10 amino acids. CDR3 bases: TGTGCCAGCTCGGTGGGGGAGCCACTCTTC. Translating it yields CASSVGEPLF.

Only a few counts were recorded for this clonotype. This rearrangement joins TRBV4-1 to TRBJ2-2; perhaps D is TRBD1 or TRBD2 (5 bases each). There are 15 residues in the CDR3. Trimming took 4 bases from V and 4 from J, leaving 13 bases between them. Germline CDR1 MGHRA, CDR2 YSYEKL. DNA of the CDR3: TGCGCCAGCAGCCCCGGGACGACCACCACCGGGGAGCTGTTTTTT. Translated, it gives CASSPGTTTTGELFF.

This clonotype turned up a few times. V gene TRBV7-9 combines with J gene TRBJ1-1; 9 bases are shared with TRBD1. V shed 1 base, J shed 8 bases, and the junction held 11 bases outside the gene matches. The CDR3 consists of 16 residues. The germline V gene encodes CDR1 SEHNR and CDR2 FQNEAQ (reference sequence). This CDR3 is CASSLGRDRVHREAFF. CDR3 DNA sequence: TGTGCCAGCAGCTTAGGTCGGGACAGGGTTCATAGAGAAGCTTTCTTT.

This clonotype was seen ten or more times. CDR3 loop: CSASVLEQYF. The CDR3 DNA reads TGCAGTGCTAGTGTCCTGGAGCAGTACTTC. The rearrangement links TRBV20-1 to TRBJ2-7; D gene ambiguous. CDR1 DFQATT and CDR2 SNEGSKA come from the germline V gene (reference sequence). The CDR3 covers 10 residues. Trimming shortened V by 3 bases and J by 7 bases, and 7 bases separated the two germline ends.

The CDR3 loop reads CASSFRPQGTDTQYF. The CDR3 bases are TGTGCCAGCAGCTTCCGACCCCAAGGCACAGATACGCAGTATTTT. The rearrangement links TRBV11-2 to TRBJ2-3; D call uncertain. The CDR3 length is 15 residues. Trimming took 3 bases from V and 1 from J, leaving 11 bases between them. Per germline, CDR1 SGHAT and CDR2 FQNNGV.

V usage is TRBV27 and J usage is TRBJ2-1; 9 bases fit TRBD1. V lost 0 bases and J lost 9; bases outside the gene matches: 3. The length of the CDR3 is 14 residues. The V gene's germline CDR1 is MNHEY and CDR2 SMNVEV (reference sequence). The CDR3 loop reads CASSLSDRGCEQFF. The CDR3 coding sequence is TGTGCCAGCAGTTTATCGGACAGGGGCTGTGAGCAGTTCTTC.

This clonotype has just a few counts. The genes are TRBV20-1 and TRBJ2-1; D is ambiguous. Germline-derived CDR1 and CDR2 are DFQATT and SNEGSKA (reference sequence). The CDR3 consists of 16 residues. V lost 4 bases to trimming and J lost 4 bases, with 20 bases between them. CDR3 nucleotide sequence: TGCAGTGCTATCGGCGGAGCCCGTCTAGGTTACAATGAGCAGTTCTTC. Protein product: CSAIGGARLGYNEQFF.

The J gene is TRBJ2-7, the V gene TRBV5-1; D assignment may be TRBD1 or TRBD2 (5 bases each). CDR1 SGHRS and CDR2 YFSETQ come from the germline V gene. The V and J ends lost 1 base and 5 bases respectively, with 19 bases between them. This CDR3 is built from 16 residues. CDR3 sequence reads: CASSLPQGPWGDEQYF. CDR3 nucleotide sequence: TGCGCCAGCAGCTTGCCCCAGGGCCCTTGGGGAGACGAGCAGTACTTC.

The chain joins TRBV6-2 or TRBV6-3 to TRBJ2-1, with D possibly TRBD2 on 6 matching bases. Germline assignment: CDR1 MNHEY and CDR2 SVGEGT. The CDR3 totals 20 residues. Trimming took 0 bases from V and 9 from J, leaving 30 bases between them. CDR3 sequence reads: CASSYSTISGWGLPSSEQFF. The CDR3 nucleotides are TGTGCCAGCAGTTACTCAACGATTTCGGGGTGGGGACTTCCTTCTAGTGAGCAGTTCTTC.

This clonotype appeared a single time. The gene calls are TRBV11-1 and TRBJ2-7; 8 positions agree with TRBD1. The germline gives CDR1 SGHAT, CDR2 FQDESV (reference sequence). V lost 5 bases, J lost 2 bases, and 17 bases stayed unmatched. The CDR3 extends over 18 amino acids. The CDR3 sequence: CASSPRTGSTLLTYEQYF. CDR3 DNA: TGTGCCAGCAGCCCTCGGACAGGGAGCACCCTGCTGACCTACGAGCAGTACTTC.